This entry lists 8 T cell receptor beta chains sequenced from one sample in a study of control samples from healthy donors and cancer patients. Using immunoSEQ multiplex PCR, the repertoire was profiled, and TCRdb retains in-frame clones only, with some absent. The sample yields about 150,000 clones, approximately 94% seen once. Sequencing used blood. The receptors originated from a woman aged 18-29 years in good health.

V usage is TRBV28 and J usage is TRBJ1-1, with D possibly being TRBD1 (5 bases). The length of the CDR3 is 13 residues. The germline gives CDR1 MDHEN, CDR2 SYDVKM. The germline V and J ends were trimmed by 2 bases and 3 bases, with 7 bases remaining between them. CDR3: CASSLRGDTEAFF. The CDR3 DNA follows: TGTGCCAGCAGTTTACGGGGGGACACTGAAGCTTTCTTT.

A note on this clone: The junction departs from the called germline gene at one end, perhaps through a read error. V usage is TRBV7-7 and J usage is TRBJ1-5, with a tentative D call TRBD1 (6 bases). The length of the CDR3 is 16 residues. Germline loops: CDR1 SSHAT, CDR2 FNYEAQ (reference sequence). In DNA, the CDR3 is TGTGCTAGCAGCTTAAAAACAGGGAGGACGAATCAGCCCCAGCATTTT. It yields the protein CASSLKTGRTNQPQHF.

The V gene is TRBV6-6, the J gene TRBJ1-2, with unresolved D. The CDR3 extends over 14 amino acids. V was pared by 2 bases and J by 7 bases, with 14 bases between. From germline, CDR1 is MNHNY and CDR2 SVGAGI (reference sequence). The CDR3 coding sequence is TGTGCCAGCAGTTACACCAGGTCCGAGACTGGCTACACCTTC. Its protein is CASSYTRSETGYTF.

The gene calls are TRBV24-1 and TRBJ2-5; D is uncertain. Deletions cut 4 bases from V and 1 base from J, with 6 bases between. The CDR3 loop spans 13 amino acids. Germline assignment: CDR1 KGHDR and CDR2 SFDVKD. CDR3 sequence: CATSDSFQETQYF. The CDR3 DNA reads as TGTGCCACCAGTGACTCTTTCCAAGAGACCCAGTACTTC.

For this clone: Additional DNA sequences in this sample encode the identical CDR3. This sequence joins TRBV4-3 and TRBJ2-5, with a tentative D call TRBD2 (6 bases). The CDR3 has 16 amino acids. Germline V gene data show CDR1 as LGHNA and CDR2 as YSLEER. The V end was cut by 0 bases, the J end by 0 bases, with 11 bases between. In nucleotides, the CDR3 is TGCGCCAGCAGCCAAGATTATGGCGGGAACCAAGAGACCCAGTACTTC. Translated: CASSQDYGGNQETQYF.

CDR3 residues: CASSLGGRGVETQYF. For the CDR3, the DNA is TGTGCCAGCAGCTTAGGAGGACGGGGAGTGGAGACCCAGTACTTC. The chain uses TRBV11-3 and TRBJ2-5; D is possibly TRBD2 (5 bases). CDR1 is SGHNT, CDR2 YENEEA, per germline. The V end was cut by 1 base, the J end by 5 bases, with 14 bases between. CDR3 length: 15 amino acids.

V gene TRBV28 combines with J gene TRBJ1-2; TRBD1 matches 9 bases. The CDR3 runs 17 residues. Trimming at V came to 6 bases and at J to 3 bases, leaving 14 bases not matched to a gene. Looked up from germline, CDR1 is MDHEN and CDR2 is SYDVKM. The CDR3 DNA reads as TGTGCCAGCAGCCCTCCGGGACAGGGAAAACGGGACTATGGCTACACCTTC. This translates into CASSPPGQGKRDYGYTF.

V and J are TRBV27 and TRBJ1-1; D is possibly TRBD1 (6 bases). Trimming removed 2 bases at V and 0 bases at J, with 10 bases between. CDR1 and CDR2 (germline): MNHEY, SMNVEV (reference sequence). This CDR3 contains 15 residues. The CDR3 is CASSLGTGLNTEAFF. The CDR3 bases are TGTGCCAGCAGTTTAGGTACAGGGTTGAACACTGAAGCTTTCTTT.